This T cell receptor beta chain was sequenced during a study of blood T cell repertoires in COVID-19. Per the authors' pipeline: Reference gene primer amplification gave nucleated cell count estimates. The table came from immunoSEQ multiplex PCR; TCRdb's copy has only in-frame clones and leaves some out. That table is the source of V, J and clone size, and D and trimming were worked out from the DNA. Of 260,000 or so clones listed, 70% to 90% were seen once; the top ten hold more than 7.5%. This CDR3 has 16 amino acids. With 5 bases clipped from V and 2 bases from J, the junction kept 7 bases outside the gene matches. Germline assignment: CDR1 LNHNV and CDR2 YYDKDF (reference sequence).

The sequenced material came from peripheral blood. The clonotype originates from a man aged 18 to 35 with active or convalescent COVID-19. The chain recombines TRBV15 with TRBJ2-3; 10 bases map to TRBD1. This CDR3 is CATSARDRGFTDTQYF. The CDR3 nucleotides are TGTGCCACCAGCGCCCGGGACAGGGGATTCACAGATACGCAGTATTTT.